The 24 T cell receptor beta chains presented below share a single source sample, sequenced in a study of CD8 T cells in ankylosing spondylitis. TCRdb fed the 5' RACE reads into MiXCR, producing one record per CDR3 protein. The repertoire has about 36,000 distinct CDR3 sequences, roughly 12% of them found once; the top ten carry 32%. Sequencing was performed on synovial fluid, either unsorted or a sorted T cell fraction (not recorded which). The source is a male donor with ankylosing spondylitis.

This clonotype was picked up a small number of times. The genes are TRBV29-1 and TRBJ1-2; 7 nucleotides agree with TRBD1. This CDR3 is built from 15 residues. Germline assignment: CDR1 SQVTM and CDR2 ANQGSEA. The J segment lost 0 bases and the V segment lost 4 bases, leaving 8 bases of the junction unmatched. CDR3 protein: CSVGSGTAANYGYTF. The CDR3, as DNA: TGCAGCGTTGGATCCGGGACAGCGGCTAACTATGGCTACACCTTC.

The chain combines TRBV24-1 with TRBJ2-5, with D possibly called TRBD1 or TRBD2 (6 bases each). Germline V CDR1 and CDR2: KGHDR, SFDVKD. The CDR3 totals 17 residues. V was clipped by 1 base and J by 2 bases, with 16 bases between them. Written as DNA, the CDR3 is TGTGCCACCAGTGATTTCGCGGGACACTGGGGTCAAGAGACCCAGTACTTC. As protein: CATSDFAGHWGQETQYF.

V usage is TRBV7-9 and J usage is TRBJ2-4; the D gene is possibly TRBD1 (5 bases). The CDR3 runs 15 residues. Germline loops: CDR1 SEHNR, CDR2 FQNEAQ (reference sequence). V shed 5 bases and J shed 3 bases, with 14 bases lying between them. CDR3 nucleotides: TGTGCCAGCAGCCCGACAGAGTTTAGCAAAAACATTCAGTACTTC. This translates into CASSPTEFSKNIQYF. Filled out from reference TRBV7-9 and TRBJ2-4, the complete variable domain reads DTGVSQNPRHKITKRGQNVTFRCDPISEHNRLYWYRQTLGQGPEFLTYFQNEAQLEKSRLLSDRFSAERPKGSFSTLEIQRTEQGDSAMYLCASSPTEFSKNIQYFGAGTRLSVL.

This clonotype has a count of ten or more. The chain carries TRBV7-9 and TRBJ2-2; D unclear. The CDR3 contains 12 residues. Germline assignment: CDR1 SEHNR and CDR2 FQNEAQ (reference sequence). The V end was cut by 1 base, the J end by 3 bases, with 0 bases between. Written as DNA, the CDR3 is TGTGCCAGCAGCTTAGACACCGGGGAGCTGTTTTTT. Protein sequence: CASSLDTGELFF. The complete variable domain, with remaining parts taken from reference TRBV7-9 and TRBJ2-2, reads DTGVSQNPRHKITKRGQNVTFRCDPISEHNRLYWYRQTLGQGPEFLTYFQNEAQLEKSRLLSDRFSAERPKGSFSTLEIQRTEQGDSAMYLCASSLDTGELFFGEGSRLTVL.

The sample holds many counts of this clonotype. The rearrangement links TRBV4-3 to TRBJ2-4; D uncertain. In germline, CDR1 is LGHNA, CDR2 YSLEER. The V end was cut by 0 bases, the J end by 1 base, with 13 bases between. The CDR3 covers 17 residues. CDR3 protein: CASSQDWTWWAKNIQYF. The DNA for the CDR3 is TGCGCCAGCAGCCAAGATTGGACCTGGTGGGCCAAAAACATTCAGTACTTC.

This clonotype occurred many times. The gene calls are TRBV5-1 and TRBJ1-3; D is unresolved. Germline loops: CDR1 SGHRS, CDR2 YFSETQ. Trimming took off 5 bases at V and 0 bases at J, with 9 bases between the two ends. The CDR3 has 14 amino acids. In nucleotides, the CDR3 is TGCGCCAGCAGTTCCGGGGACTCTGGAAACACCATATATTTT. Its translation: CASSSGDSGNTIYF. Complete variable domain (other parts from reference TRBV5-1 and TRBJ1-3): KAGVTQTPRYLIKTRGQQVTLSCSPISGHRSVSWYQQTPGQGLQFLFEYFSETQRNKGNFPGRFSGRQFSNSRSEMNVSTLELGDSALYLCASSSGDSGNTIYFGEGSWLTVV.

The rearrangement links TRBV20-1 to TRBJ2-7, with unresolved D. The V and J ends lost 5 bases and 3 bases respectively, with 8 bases between them. Germline CDR1 reads DFQATT; CDR2 reads SNEGSKA (reference sequence). This CDR3 comprises 11 residues. DNA for the CDR3: TGCAGTGCTTTATCTGGCTACGAGCAGTACTTC. It specifies CSALSGYEQYF.

This clonotype appeared a single time. The chain is built from TRBV24-1 and TRBJ2-5; 11 bases map to TRBD2. The V segment lost 11 bases and the J segment 5 bases; nucleotides outside the gene matches: 12. The CDR3 sequence is 15 residues long. In germline, CDR1 is KGHDR, CDR2 SFDVKD. CDR3 in amino acids: CASSPLTSGVETQYF. DNA for the CDR3: TGTGCCAGCAGCCCGTTGACTAGCGGGGTGGAGACCCAGTACTTC.

This clonotype was observed at least ten times. The CDR3 reads CASKGATDTSYNEQFF. The CDR3 DNA reads as TGTGCCAGCAAGGGGGCAACCGATACATCCTACAATGAGCAGTTCTTC. The chain carries TRBV27 and TRBJ2-1; 7 nucleotides line up with TRBD1. Germline assignment: CDR1 MNHEY and CDR2 SMNVEV (reference sequence). This CDR3 region has 16 residues. The trim removed 7 bases at V and 1 base at J, leaving 10 bases unmatched.

V is TRBV4-2 and J is TRBJ2-7, with D maybe TRBD1 (6 bases). The CDR3 loop spans 15 amino acids. Germline loops: CDR1 LGHNA, CDR2 YNFKEQ. Trimming left V 2 bases short and J 3 bases short, with 14 bases between. Written as DNA, the CDR3 is TGTGCCAGCAGCCAACAATACAGGGCAGACTACGAGCAGTACTTC. This codes for CASSQQYRADYEQYF.

This clonotype has only one observation. The V gene is TRBV7-9, the J gene TRBJ2-1, with unresolved D. The CDR3 is 14 amino acids. Trimming took off 3 bases at V and 4 bases at J, with 10 bases between the two ends. CDR1 SEHNR and CDR2 FQNEAQ come from the germline V gene (reference sequence). The CDR3 DNA follows: TGTGCCAGCAGCTTCCTCCTGAGTTACAATGAGCAGTTCTTC. Encoded protein: CASSFLLSYNEQFF.

This clonotype appeared many times. This rearrangement joins TRBV7-9 to TRBJ1-5, with a weak D call TRBD1 (5 bases). V shed 4 bases and J shed 5 bases, with 15 bases lying between them. The CDR3 is 15 amino acids. The V gene's germline CDR1 is SEHNR and CDR2 FQNEAQ (reference sequence). This CDR3 reads CASSSTAPGDQPQHF. DNA of the CDR3: TGTGCCAGCAGCTCGACAGCCCCGGGGGATCAGCCCCAGCATTTT.

This clonotype was observed many times. The rearrangement joins TRBV7-2 to TRBJ2-7; TRBD2 agrees at 14 bases. There are 17 residues in the CDR3. J lost 6 bases, V lost 1 base, and 8 bases had no gene match. The germline V gene encodes CDR1 SGHTA and CDR2 FQGNSA. The CDR3 DNA follows: TGTGCCAGCAGCTTAGGGACTAGCGGGAGGTCTTTCCGCGAGCAGTACTTC. Encoded protein: CASSLGTSGRSFREQYF. Full variable domain (remainder filled in from reference TRBV7-2 and TRBJ2-7): GAGVSQSPSNKVTEKGKDVELRCDPISGHTALYWYRQSLGQGLEFLIYFQGNSAPDKSGLPSDRFSAERTGGSVSTLTIQRTQQEDSAVYLCASSLGTSGRSFREQYFGPGTRLTVT.

In its sample, this clonotype was seen a few times. The chain uses TRBV6-2 or TRBV6-3 and TRBJ1-6, with a possible D match to TRBD1 (6 bases). This CDR3 region has 15 residues. V was clipped by 2 bases and J by 5 bases, with 10 bases between them. The germline V gene has CDR1 MNHEY and CDR2 SVGEGT. The CDR3 nucleotides are TGTGCCAGCAGTTACGTGGACAGCCATAATTCACCCCTCCACTTT. Protein product: CASSYVDSHNSPLHF.

In its sample, this clonotype was seen many times. The chain has TRBV2 and TRBJ2-3, with D perhaps matching TRBD2 (6 bases). The germline gives CDR1 SNHLY, CDR2 FYNNEI. Trimming removed 2 bases at V and 3 bases at J, with 15 bases between. CDR3 length: 16 residues. This CDR3 is CASSEWASDWTDTQYF. DNA for the CDR3: TGTGCCAGCAGTGAATGGGCTAGCGATTGGACAGATACGCAGTATTTT.

The sample holds a few counts of this clonotype. The chain joins TRBV11-2 to TRBJ2-1; D remains ambiguous. Germline V gene lookup returns CDR1 SGHAT and CDR2 FQNNGV. Trimming shortened V by 5 bases and J by 0 bases, and 14 bases separated the two germline ends. There are 16 residues in the CDR3. The CDR3: CASSTLTWASYNEQFF. The CDR3 coding sequence is TGTGCCAGCAGCACCCTGACATGGGCCTCCTACAATGAGCAGTTCTTC.

This chain connects TRBV6-1 to TRBJ2-6; tentatively, D is TRBD1 (5 bases). V was cut by 4 bases and J by 0 bases, with 7 bases left in between. There are 15 residues in the CDR3. Germline values: CDR1 MNHNS, CDR2 SASEGT. The CDR3 DNA reads as TGTGCCAGCAGTGGACAGAGCTCTGGGGCCAACGTCCTGACTTTC. Translating gives CASSGQSSGANVLTF.

This chain uses TRBV7-9 with TRBJ1-1; D not certain. Looked up from germline, CDR1 is SEHNR and CDR2 is FQNEAQ (reference sequence). The CDR3 has 11 residues. V was clipped by 1 base and J by 8 bases, with 5 bases between them. The CDR3 loop reads CASSLVQEAFF. Written as DNA, the CDR3 is TGTGCCAGCAGCTTAGTTCAGGAAGCTTTCTTT.

The rearrangement uses TRBV6-2 or TRBV6-3 and TRBJ1-5; a weak D match, TRBD1 (6 bases). From germline, CDR1 is MNHEY and CDR2 SVGEGT. CDR3 length: 17 amino acids. The V and J ends lost 7 bases and 2 bases respectively, with 21 bases between them. CDR3: CASMGAEGWVGNQPQHF. CDR3 coding DNA: TGTGCCAGCATGGGGGCCGAGGGCTGGGTCGGCAATCAGCCCCAGCATTTT.

J is TRBJ1-2 and V is TRBV27; D call uncertain. Trimming removed 6 bases from V and 5 bases from J, with 10 bases in between. The CDR3 sequence is 12 residues long. Germline V CDR1 and CDR2: MNHEY, SMNVEV (reference sequence). The CDR3 coding sequence is TGTGCCAGCAGCCCGGACGGATATGGCTACACCTTC. It yields the protein CASSPDGYGYTF.

The chain couples TRBV6-5 to TRBJ2-2; TRBD1 aligns across 7 bases. Germline trimming cut 2 bases from V and 5 bases from J; bases unmatched to any gene: 5. CDR1 is MNHEY, CDR2 SVGAGI, per germline. This CDR3 comprises 15 residues. In nucleotides, the CDR3 is TGTGCCAGCAGTTACAGTGAACAGGGGACCGGGGAGCTGTTTTTT. Translated, it gives CASSYSEQGTGELFF.

In its sample, this clonotype was seen many times. The chain couples TRBV7-9 to TRBJ2-3; 7 bases map to TRBD1. The V gene's germline CDR1 is SEHNR and CDR2 FQNEAQ (reference sequence). V was clipped by 6 bases and J by 2 bases; unmatched bases: 8. CDR3 length equals 15 residues. CDR3 loop: CASSLDRMDTDTQYF. The CDR3 DNA reads as TGTGCCAGCAGTTTGGACAGGATGGACACAGATACGCAGTATTTT.

This chain joins TRBV7-6 and TRBJ2-7; 7 nucleotides align to TRBD1. From germline, CDR1 is SGHVS and CDR2 FNYEAQ. After removal of 5 bases from V and 3 bases from J, the junction contained 10 bases not matched to a gene. This CDR3 has 15 amino acids. CDR3 sequence reads: CASSPQTGIFYEQYF. The CDR3 nucleotides read TGTGCCAGCAGCCCTCAGACAGGGATCTTCTACGAGCAGTACTTC.

The rearrangement links TRBV28 to TRBJ2-7; maybe TRBD2 (5 bases). Per the germline V gene, CDR1 is MDHEN and CDR2 is SYDVKM. This CDR3 has 16 residues. V was trimmed by 6 bases and J by 2 bases, leaving 20 bases between them. CDR3 in amino acids: CASSRTEGAAPYEQYF. The CDR3 nucleotides are TGTGCCAGCAGCCGGACTGAGGGAGCAGCGCCCTACGAGCAGTACTTC.